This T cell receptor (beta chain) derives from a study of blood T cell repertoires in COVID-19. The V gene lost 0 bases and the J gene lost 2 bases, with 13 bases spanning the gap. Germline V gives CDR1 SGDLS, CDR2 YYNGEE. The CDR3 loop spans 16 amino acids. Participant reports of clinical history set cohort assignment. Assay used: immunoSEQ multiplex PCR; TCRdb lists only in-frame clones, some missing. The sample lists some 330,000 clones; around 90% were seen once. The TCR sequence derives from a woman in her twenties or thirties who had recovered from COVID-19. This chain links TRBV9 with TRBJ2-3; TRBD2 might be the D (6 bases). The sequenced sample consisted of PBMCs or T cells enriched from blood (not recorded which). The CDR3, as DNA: TGTGCCAGCAGCGTAGCGGCGGGATCGATCACAGATACGCAGTATTTT. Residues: CASSVAAGSITDTQYF.